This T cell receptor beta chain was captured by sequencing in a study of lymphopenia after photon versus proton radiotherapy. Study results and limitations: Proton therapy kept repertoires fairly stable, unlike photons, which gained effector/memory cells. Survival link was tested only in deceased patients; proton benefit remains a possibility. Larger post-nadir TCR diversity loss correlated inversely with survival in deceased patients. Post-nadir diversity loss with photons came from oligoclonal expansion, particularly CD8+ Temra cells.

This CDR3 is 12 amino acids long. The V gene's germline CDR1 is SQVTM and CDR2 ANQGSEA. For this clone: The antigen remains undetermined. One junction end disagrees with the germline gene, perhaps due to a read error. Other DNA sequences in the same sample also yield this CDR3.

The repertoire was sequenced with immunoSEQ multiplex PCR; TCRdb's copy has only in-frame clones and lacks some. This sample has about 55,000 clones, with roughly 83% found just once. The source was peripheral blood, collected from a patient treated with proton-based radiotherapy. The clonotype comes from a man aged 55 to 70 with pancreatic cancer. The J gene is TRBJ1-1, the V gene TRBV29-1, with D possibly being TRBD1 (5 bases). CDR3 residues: CSVGRDPPEAFF. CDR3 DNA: TGCAGCGTTGGGAGGGACCCTCCTGAAGCCTTCTTT. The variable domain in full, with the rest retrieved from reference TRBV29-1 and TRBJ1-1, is SAVISQKPSRDICQRGTSLTIQCQVDSQVTMMFWYRQQPGQSLTLIATANQGSEATYESGFVIDKFPISRPNLTFSTLTVSNMSPEDSSIYLCSVGRDPPEAFFGQGTRLTVV.